This T cell receptor beta chain comes out of a study of control samples from healthy donors and cancer patients. The table came from immunoSEQ multiplex PCR; TCRdb's copy has only in-frame clones and leaves some out. The sample lists roughly 120,000 clones, more than 85% seen once, with roughly a sixth in the top ten. Trimming left V 4 bases short and J 8 bases short, with 15 bases between. Germline CDR1 reads SGDLS; CDR2 reads YYNGEE. The CDR3 is 14 amino acids. Material for sequencing was blood. The chain joins TRBV9 to TRBJ1-4; D unresolved. The receptor was isolated from a woman aged 50 to 65 in good health. The chain's CDR3 is CASSSLARGEKLFF. CDR3 DNA: TGTGCCAGCAGCTCACTCGCCAGAGGGGAAAAACTGTTTTTT. The full variable domain, completed using reference TRBV9 and TRBJ1-4, is DSGVTQTPKHLITATGQRVTLRCSPRSGDLSVYWYQQSLDQGLQFLIQYYNGEERAKGNILERFSAQQFPDLHSELNLSSLELGDSALYFCASSSLARGEKLFFGSGTQLSVL.